The present T cell receptor (beta chain) was sequenced within a study of identical twins. Regarding the study as a whole: Conclusions were based on cross-sectional statistical analysis, without following the same donors. Twins showed weaker excess sharing in their beta out-of-frame sequences. Analyses of zero insertions could, in part, be confounded by invariant MAIT and iNKT cells.

The germline CDR1 and CDR2 sequences are WNHNN and SYGVQD (reference sequence). V shed 10 bases, J shed 8 bases, and the junction held 11 bases outside the gene matches. CDR3 length equals 14 residues. This clonotype was counted between two and nine times. Antigen: not known. From the 5' RACE reads, TCRdb called clonotypes with MiXCR, one entry per CDR3 protein. The sample includes some 1,600,000 distinct CDR3 sequences, under 35% of them seen just once. The TCR originated in a newborn girl in good health. Sequencing was done on a sample of cord blood. The chain couples TRBV10-1 to TRBJ2-1; 10 bases line up with TRBD2. The CDR3 sequence is CAIPPGLAVYEQFF. The CDR3 nucleotides read TGCGCCATACCGCCCGGACTAGCGGTCTATGAGCAGTTCTTC.